The 2 T cell receptor beta chains below all came from one sample that was sequenced in a study of vaccination effects on CD4 cells after COVID-19 (dated by TCRdb to 2021 to 2024). In the ViraFEST assay, PBMC were stimulated with viral peptide pools, and TCR sequencing was then used to find antigen-specific CD4+ T cell clonotypes based on their expansion. After less than 13 days of culture, CD4+ T cells were isolated with the EasySep CD4+ T cell isolation kit. Each participant got two doses of an mRNA SARS-CoV-2 vaccine, either BNT162b2 or mRNA-1273. For these TCRs, the target antigens are not known. The library came from the immunoSEQ multiplex PCR assay. This immuneACCESS table, as held by TCRdb, lists in-frame sequences with V and J called but not all clones. Of the missing ones, under half trace to an unresolved V gene in checked studies; the others have no known cause. This sample is represented by 65,000 to 75,000 clones; 70% to 85% of them were singletons. Roughly 1.6% of the sample rests with the top ten.

The sequencing used CD4+ T cells from PBMCs cultured with HCoV-229E spike peptides, collected after COVID-19 vaccination. The cell subset or site tag for this specimen amounts to: HCoV-229E spike overlapping peptide pool stimulation. The receptors come from a human donor who received a COVID-19 vaccine.

This clone appeared a few times. The genes are TRBV6-5 and TRBJ2-3; D unresolved. Between the trimmed V and J ends, which lost 0 bases and 4 bases, there was a span of 8 bases. The CDR3 contains 14 residues. Germline-derived CDR1 and CDR2 are MNHEY and SVGAGI. The CDR3 reads CASSYSIRADTQYF. The CDR3 nucleotides read TGTGCCAGCAGTTACTCGATAAGGGCAGATACGCAGTATTTT.

This chain links TRBV24-1 with TRBJ2-7; tentative D call: TRBD1 (6 bases). The V gene's germline CDR1 is KGHDR and CDR2 SFDVKD. The CDR3 runs 15 residues. Between the trimmed V and J ends, which lost 8 bases and 2 bases, there was a span of 18 bases. CDR3 in DNA: TGTGCCACCACTTTTCGAGACGGACAGACCTACGAGCAGTACGTC. Translated: CATTFRDGQTYEQYV.